Sequencing of this T cell receptor (beta chain) was carried out in a study of cytomegalovirus exposure and HLA in healthy donors. In the study overall: As an earlier analysis found, roughly 180 million T cells yielded around 110 million unique TCR beta sequences. The study's findings and limits: For most TCR beta V segments, an earlier analysis put the productive rate at about 87% or about 30% of the time. In vitro checks showed that a few CMV-associated chains really do target CMV antigens.

Looked up from germline, CDR1 is MDHEN and CDR2 is SYDVKM. The CDR3 runs to 17 residues. V shed 5 bases and J 7 bases; nucleotides not matched to a gene: 11. In regard to this clone: Antigen: not known.

PCR involved 60 Vbeta and 13 Jbeta primers. The method was immunoSEQ multiplex PCR; TCRdb's version includes in-frame clones alone and lacks a portion of them. The sample has over 150,000 clones, roughly 88% seen once; the top ten hold around 1.2%. The clonotype comes from a girl aged 2-15 years in good health and CMV-seropositive. V and J are TRBV28 and TRBJ2-2, with 12 bases aligning to TRBD2. Sequenced sample: PBMCs. This CDR3 reads CASSNLAGGLSHGELFF. DNA of the CDR3: TGTGCCAGCAGTAATCTAGCGGGAGGGCTGTCACACGGGGAGCTGTTTTTT.